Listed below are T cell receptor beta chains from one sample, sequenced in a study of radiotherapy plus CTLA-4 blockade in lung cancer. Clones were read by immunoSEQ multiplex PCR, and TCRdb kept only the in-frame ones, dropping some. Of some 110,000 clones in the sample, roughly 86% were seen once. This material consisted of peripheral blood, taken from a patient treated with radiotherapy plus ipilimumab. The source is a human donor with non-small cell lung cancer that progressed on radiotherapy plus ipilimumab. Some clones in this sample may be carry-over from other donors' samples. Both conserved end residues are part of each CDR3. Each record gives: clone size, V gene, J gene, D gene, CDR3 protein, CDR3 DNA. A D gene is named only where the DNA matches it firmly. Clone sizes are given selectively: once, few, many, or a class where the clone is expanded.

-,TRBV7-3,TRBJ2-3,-,CASSLNSVPDTQYF,TGTGCCAGCAGCTTAAATTCAGTCCCAGATACGCAGTATTTT
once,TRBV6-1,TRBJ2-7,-,CASSRDPSSYEQYF,TGTGCCAGCAGCCGGGATCCCTCCTCCTACGAGCAGTACTTC
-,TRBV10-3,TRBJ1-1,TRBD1,CAMRDRQNTEAFF,TGTGCCATGAGGGACAGACAGAACACTGAAGCTTTCTTT
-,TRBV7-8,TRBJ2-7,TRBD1,CASSPTGEPYEQYF,TGTGCCAGCAGCCCGACAGGGGAACCCTACGAGCAGTACTTC
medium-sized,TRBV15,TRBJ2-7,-,CATSLRQEVGEQYF,TGTGCCACCAGCCTCCGACAGGAAGTAGGCGAGCAGTACTTC
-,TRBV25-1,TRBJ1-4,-,CASSPLDSPQNEKLFF,TGTGCCAGCAGCCCCCTCGACAGCCCACAGAATGAAAAACTGTTTTTT
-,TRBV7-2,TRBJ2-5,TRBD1,CASSPPRTGGRETQYF,TGTGCCAGCAGCCCCCCCCGGACAGGGGGCAGGGAGACCCAGTACTTC
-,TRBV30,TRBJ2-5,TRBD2,CAWVSGGGRETQYF,TGTGCCTGGGTTAGCGGGGGGGGGCGGGAGACCCAGTACTTC
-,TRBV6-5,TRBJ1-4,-,CASSVTHGVEKLFF,TGTGCCAGCAGTGTAACGCATGGGGTTGAAAAACTGTTTTTT
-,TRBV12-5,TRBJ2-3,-,CASGLGAGPGDTQYF,TGTGCTAGTGGTTTGGGCGCCGGACCTGGGGATACGCAGTATTTT
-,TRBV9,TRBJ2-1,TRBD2,CASSVRGDSYNEQFF,TGTGCCAGCAGCGTGCGGGGGGACTCCTACAATGAGCAGTTCTTC
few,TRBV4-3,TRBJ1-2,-,CASSQGTQVDYGYTF,TGCGCCAGCAGCCAAGGGACCCAGGTCGACTATGGCTACACCTTC
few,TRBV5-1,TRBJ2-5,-,CASSSQQQETQYF,TGCGCCAGCAGCTCACAACAGCAAGAGACCCAGTACTTC
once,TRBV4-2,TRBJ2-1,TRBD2,CASSPQRGEIGEQFF,TGTGCCAGCAGCCCTCAGCGGGGGGAAATTGGTGAGCAGTTCTTC
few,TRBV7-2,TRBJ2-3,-,CASSSATDTQYF,TGTGCCAGCAGCTCCGCCACAGATACGCAGTATTTT
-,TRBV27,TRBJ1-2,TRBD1,CASSLLGQETNYTF,TGTGCCAGCAGTTTACTTGGACAGGAAACCAACTACACCTTC